Reported below is one TCR beta chain. Original handling: Nucleated cell number was recorded as an estimate derived from reference gene primer amplification. Assay used: immunoSEQ multiplex PCR; TCRdb lists only in-frame clones, some missing. V and J calls and clone size are those listed in that table; D and trimming were worked out from the DNA. The sample includes about 42,000 clones, 80% to 90% seen only once; the top ten take 6.2%. These data belong to a study of blood T cell repertoires in COVID-19. Study as a whole: Acute-phase and convalescent COVID-19 samples originated in the United States, Italy and Spain. Sources were T cells, B-cell-depleted T cells, or PBMCs; the material itself was cDNA or gDNA.

With 4 bases clipped from V and 8 bases from J, the junction kept 8 bases outside the gene matches. CDR3 length: 14 amino acids. The V gene's germline CDR1 is MNHNY and CDR2 SVGAGI (reference sequence). This receptor was identified in a human donor in a cohort sampled during active COVID-19. V gene TRBV6-6 combines with J gene TRBJ1-2; TRBD1 matches 9 bases. The sequenced material came from peripheral blood. The CDR3 bases are TGTGCCAGCAGTTTCCCCCGGACAGGGGAAGGCTACACCTTC. The encoded protein is CASSFPRTGEGYTF.